This T cell receptor (beta chain) is from a study of blood T cell repertoires in COVID-19. As for the study in general: Samples taken during acute and convalescent COVID-19 were collected in the United States, Italy and Spain. Sources were T cells, B-cell-depleted T cells, or PBMCs; the material itself was cDNA or gDNA.

Authors' methods: It was from reference gene primer amplification that nucleated cell counts were estimated. Sequencing used immunoSEQ multiplex PCR; TCRdb keeps in-frame clones, though not all of them. V, J and clone size reflect that table, while D and trimming were determined from the DNA. The table lists approximately 290,000 clones, about 89% of them singletons. This clone was observed a handful of times. This CDR3 is 16 amino acids long. Germline V CDR1 and CDR2: LNHDA, SQIVND (reference sequence). Trimming took 7 bases from V and 0 from J; bases not matched to a gene: 10. The sequence was obtained from a young man with acute or convalescent COVID-19. The chain is built from TRBV19 and TRBJ2-7; 9 bases line up with TRBD1. The sequenced sample consisted of peripheral blood. CDR3 sequence (DNA): TGTGCCAGTACCCCGAGTGGGACAGGGACCTCCTACGAGCAGTACTTC. It codes for CASTPSGTGTSYEQYF.